This TCR beta chain emerged from a study of T-cell reconstitution after alpha-beta-depleted transplantation in children. As it was prepared, the TCRbeta library received unique molecular identifiers. TCRdb re-derived calls from the PCR reads in MiXCR, one entry per CDR3 protein. Of about 500,000 distinct CDR3 sequences in the sample, approximately 30% were seen once. Germline V gene lookup returns CDR1 SGDLS and CDR2 YYNGEE. The CDR3 consists of 16 residues. Losses at the gene ends were 3 bases for V and 4 bases for J; bases not matched to a gene: 6. The receptor was derived from a human donor who donated a stem cell graft to a child with aplastic anemia. The chain has TRBV9 and TRBJ2-2; 10 bases agree with TRBD2. The source material was PBMCs from the stem cell graft donor, sampled from the stem cell graft. The CDR3 sequence: CASSGRTSGVTGELFF. The CDR3 DNA follows: TGTGCCAGCAGCGGACGGACTAGCGGTGTCACCGGGGAGCTGTTTTTT.